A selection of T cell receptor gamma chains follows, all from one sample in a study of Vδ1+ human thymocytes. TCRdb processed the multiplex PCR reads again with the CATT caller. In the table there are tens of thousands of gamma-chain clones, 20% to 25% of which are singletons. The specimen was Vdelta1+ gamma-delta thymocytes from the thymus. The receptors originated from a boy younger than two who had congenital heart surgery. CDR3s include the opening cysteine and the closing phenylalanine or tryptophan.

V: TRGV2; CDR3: CATWDGVPRSDWIKTF
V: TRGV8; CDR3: CATWDRAQAYYKKLF
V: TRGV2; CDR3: CATWDGLLWGSDWIKTF
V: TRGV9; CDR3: CALWEVLSQELGKKIKVF
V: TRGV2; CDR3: CATWDGPQIVLF
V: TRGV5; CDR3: CATWDPILYYKKLF
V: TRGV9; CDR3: CALWEGPIGYKKLF
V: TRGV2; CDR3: CATWGANNKKLF
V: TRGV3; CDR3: CATWDRASNYYKKLF
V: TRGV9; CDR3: CALWEVHVYKKLF
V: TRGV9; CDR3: CALWDNPYKKLF
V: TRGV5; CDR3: CATWDRRPKKLF
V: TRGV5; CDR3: CATWDELKKLF
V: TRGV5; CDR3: CATWDRPHWDYYKILF
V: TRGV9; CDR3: CALWTYNTTGWFKIF
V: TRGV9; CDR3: CALWEVRRLGKKIKVF
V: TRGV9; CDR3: CALWEVTSLIQELGKKIKVF
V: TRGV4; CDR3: CATWDGDYYKKLF
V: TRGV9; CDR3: CALWYGNKKLF
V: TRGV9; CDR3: CALWEASTYYKKLF
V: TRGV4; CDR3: CATWDGPSDRKSQKLF
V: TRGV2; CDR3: CATWDGPSYYKKLF
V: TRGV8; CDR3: CATWAPRDKKLF
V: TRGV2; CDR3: CATWDAHKKLF
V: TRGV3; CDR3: CATWDRPCHKKLF
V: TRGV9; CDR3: CALWLPYKKLF
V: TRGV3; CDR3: CATWDGPYYYKKLF
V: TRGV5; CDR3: CAIWDRIYYKKLF
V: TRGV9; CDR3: CALGGEKLF
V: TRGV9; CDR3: CALWETRNYYKKLF
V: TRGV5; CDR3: CATWDRPPSGWFKIF
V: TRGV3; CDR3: CATWDSANYYKKLF
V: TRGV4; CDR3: CATWDRQAYKKLF
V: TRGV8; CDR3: CATWDITLYKKLF
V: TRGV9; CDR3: CALWEVNGYYKKLF
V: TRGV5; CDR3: CATWDRNSSDWIKTF
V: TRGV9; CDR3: CALWIYKMKLF
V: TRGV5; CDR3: CATWDVDKKLF
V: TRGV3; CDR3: CATWDRQAGWFKIF
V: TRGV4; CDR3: CATWETCGKNYYKKLF
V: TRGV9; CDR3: CALWEAPIYYKKLF
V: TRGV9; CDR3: CALWVIGYYKKLF
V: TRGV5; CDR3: CATWDRSDYKKLF